The 30 T cell receptor beta chains in this list originate from one sample, sequenced in a study of blood T cells in healthy people across ages. It was with a sample-barcoded 5' primer and a J-beta primer mix that a second PCR of roughly 7 to 12 cycles was run. TCRdb recomputed calls from the 5' RACE reads with MiXCR, one row per CDR3 protein. The table includes approximately 940,000 distinct CDR3 sequences, 48% detected once. The specimen sequenced was blood. All receptors come from a young man in good health.

The V and J genes are TRBV4-1 and TRBJ2-1; 12 bases align to TRBD2. V was clipped by 2 bases and J by 8 bases; unmatched bases: 13. Germline-derived CDR1 and CDR2 are MGHRA and YSYEKL. The CDR3 is made up of 18 amino acids. CDR3 DNA sequence: TGCGCCAGCAGCCAACCTCTAGCGGGGGGGCGCCTTTCGGATGAGCAGTTCTTC. It translates to CASSQPLAGGRLSDEQFF.

The table lists this clonotype with a count of one. Its ends do not fully match the called genes, so a read error is possible. This chain connects TRBV4-1 to TRBJ1-2, with a weak D call TRBD1 (5 bases). The CDR3 sequence is 15 residues long. Per germline, CDR1 MGHRA and CDR2 YSYEKL. CDR3 DNA: TGCGCCAGCGGCCAACAGCGGGACCGGTTCTATGGCTACACCTTC. Protein sequence: CASGQQRDRFYGYTF.

This clonotype was seen a single time. The chain recombines TRBV7-2 with TRBJ2-5; D is ambiguous. The DNA end favors TRBJ2-4, so the J call may be wrong. The CDR3 consists of 13 residues. Per germline, CDR1 SGHTA and CDR2 FQGNSA. The CDR3 sequence is CASSLVVKNIQYF. CDR3 nucleotide sequence: TGTGCCAGCAGCTTGGTCGTAAAAAACATTCAGTACTTC.

This rearrangement joins TRBV15 to TRBJ2-7; either TRBD1 or TRBD2 may fit D (5 bases each). This CDR3 has 16 amino acids. The germline CDR1 and CDR2 sequences are LNHNV and YYDKDF (reference sequence). V was shortened by 5 bases and J by 4 bases, with 21 bases between the two germline ends. The CDR3 nucleotides are TGTGCCACCAGCCCCCAGCCAAGGGACCAAGAGTACGAGCAGTACTTC. It encodes CATSPQPRDQEYEQYF.

The CDR3 bases are TGTGCCACCAGCAGAGAGGTAGGCGAGCAGTACTTC. This codes for CATSREVGEQYF. V usage is TRBV15 and J usage is TRBJ2-5, with D uncertain. The DNA end is more similar to TRBJ2-7, so the J call may be wrong. Germline V lookup: CDR1 LNHNV, CDR2 YYDKDF (reference sequence). This CDR3 has 12 amino acids.

As concerns this clonotype: A read error may account for a junction end that differs from germline. The V and J genes are TRBV7-7 and TRBJ2-1, with TRBD2 matching 8 bases. There are 15 residues in the CDR3. CDR1 is SSHAT, CDR2 FNYEAQ, per germline (reference sequence). Written as DNA, the CDR3 is TGTGCTAGCAGCTTAGACGGGGGGGCTTTCAATGAGCAGTTCTTC. This translates into CASSLDGGAFNEQFF.

This clonotype has just a few counts. The gene calls are TRBV12-3 or TRBV12-4 and TRBJ2-5; D is perhaps TRBD2 (5 bases). The CDR3 covers 14 residues. V dropped 1 base and J dropped 4 bases, with 10 bases sitting between them. CDR3 coding DNA: TGTGCCAGCAGTTTAGTCTCTAGCCGAGAGACCCAGTACTTC. Its protein product is CASSLVSSRETQYF.

The chain combines TRBV7-2 with TRBJ1-2; D is ambiguous. The CDR3 extends over 13 amino acids. V was trimmed by 5 bases and J by 5 bases, leaving 12 bases between them. Germline V gives CDR1 SGHTA, CDR2 FQGNSA. Here the CDR3 reads CASSTSSVYGYTF. CDR3 DNA: TGTGCCAGCAGCACCTCGTCGGTGTATGGCTACACCTTC.

In this sample, this clonotype turned up once. The CDR3 protein is CASSGGGRGPYNEQFF. Written as DNA, the CDR3 is TGTGCCAGCTCCGGGGGGGGCAGAGGGCCCTACAATGAGCAGTTCTTC. V gene TRBV11-1 combines with J gene TRBJ2-1; 8 bases agree with TRBD2. The germline V gene encodes CDR1 SGHAT and CDR2 FQDESV (reference sequence). Trimming took 8 bases from V and 2 from J; bases not matched to a gene: 11. The CDR3 spans 16 residues.

This clonotype has more than one count but fewer than ten. The rearrangement uses TRBV20-1 and TRBJ2-7; D is perhaps TRBD1 or TRBD2 (5 bases each). The CDR3 spans 14 residues. Germline V gene data show CDR1 as DFQATT and CDR2 as SNEGSKA (reference sequence). V lost 3 bases, J lost 1 base, and 13 bases lay in between. The CDR3 DNA reads TGCAGTGCTAGCCCGGGACGGTCTTCCTACGAGCAGTACTTC. Translating gives CSASPGRSSYEQYF.

This clonotype was seen a few times. The rearrangement links TRBV3-1 to TRBJ1-2; 7 bases are shared with TRBD1. Germline CDR1 reads LGHDT; CDR2 reads YNNKEL (reference sequence). J lost 1 base, V lost 4 bases, and 9 bases had no gene match. The CDR3 consists of 16 residues. The CDR3 is CASSPRTGQFNYGYTF. CDR3 nucleotide sequence: TGTGCCAGCAGCCCGCGTACGGGACAGTTTAACTATGGCTACACCTTC.

This clonotype was seen a handful of times. The genes are TRBV20-1 and TRBJ1-2; D gene unclear. This CDR3 spans 12 amino acids. The germline V gene encodes CDR1 DFQATT and CDR2 SNEGSKA (reference sequence). The V and J ends lost 1 base and 8 bases respectively, with 11 bases between them. This chain's CDR3 is CSARAGPDGYTF. The CDR3 coding sequence is TGCAGTGCTAGAGCGGGTCCCGACGGCTACACCTTC.

As concerns this clonotype: Because the CDR3's place on the DNA is in doubt, the DNA is left out and the CDR3 is given as listed by TCRdb. The chain combines TRBV11-2 with TRBJ2-4; whether TRBD1, the table's D call, matches the DNA was not checked. The CDR3 spans 22 residues, counting both ends. The V gene's germline CDR1 is SGHAT and CDR2 FQNNGV. The CDR3: CASSLGYEQYFGPGRTKNIQYF.

Concerning this clonotype itself: One end of the junction is discordant with germline, which a read error may explain. V is TRBV29-1 and J is TRBJ2-3, with D perhaps TRBD2 (5 bases). The CDR3 sequence is 15 residues long. Germline V gene lookup returns CDR1 SQVTM and CDR2 ANQGSEA. This CDR3 reads CSVGGGSRLADTQYF. The CDR3 DNA follows: TGTAGCGTTGGAGGTGGTAGTAGGTTGGCAGATACGCAGTATTTT.

The chain has TRBV5-1 and TRBJ2-1; 11 bases are shared with TRBD2. CDR3 length: 15 amino acids. CDR1 SGHRS and CDR2 YFSETQ come from the germline V gene. V was clipped by 6 bases and J by 4 bases; unmatched bases: 6. CDR3 protein: CASITGTSGYNEQFF. The CDR3 bases are TGCGCCAGCATCACCGGGACTAGCGGTTACAATGAGCAGTTCTTC.

As regards this clonotype: This may arise from a read error, as a much more abundant clone is one base away. The CDR3 here is CASSDRDRGYEQFF. In nucleotides, the CDR3 is TGTGCCAGCAGCGACCGGGACAGGGGTTACGAGCAGTTCTTC. The chain combines TRBV4-2 with TRBJ2-1; 10 bases agree with TRBD1. This CDR3 has 14 residues. V trimming: 5 bases; J trimming: 10 bases; junction bases outside the gene matches: 8. CDR1 LGHNA and CDR2 YNFKEQ come from the germline V gene.

This clonotype was picked up many times. The J gene is TRBJ2-3, the V gene TRBV20-1, with D possibly matching TRBD2 (6 bases). V lost 1 base and J lost 4, with 6 bases in between. The CDR3 is 12 amino acids. Germline V gene data show CDR1 as DFQATT and CDR2 as SNEGSKA (reference sequence). This chain's CDR3 is CSARAGADTQYF. The CDR3 DNA is TGCAGTGCTAGAGCGGGGGCAGATACGCAGTATTTT.

This sequence joins TRBV7-9 and TRBJ2-7, with 7 bases lining up with TRBD2. V shed 3 bases and J 0 bases; nucleotides not matched to a gene: 2. Germline V gene lookup returns CDR1 SEHNR and CDR2 FQNEAQ (reference sequence). This CDR3 is 14 amino acids long. The CDR3 is CASSFRDYSYEQYF. DNA of the CDR3: TGTGCCAGCAGCTTCCGGGACTACTCCTACGAGCAGTACTTC.

This clonotype was seen only a few times. The chain joins TRBV28 to TRBJ2-7; D assignment may be TRBD1 or TRBD2 (5 bases each). The CDR3 contains 16 residues. The ends were cut back, 4 bases at V and 0 bases at J, with 16 bases in the middle. Looked up from germline, CDR1 is MDHEN and CDR2 is SYDVKM. CDR3 region: CASSYMRGQASYEQYF. As DNA, the CDR3 is TGTGCCAGCAGTTACATGAGGGGCCAGGCCTCCTACGAGCAGTACTTC.

CDR3 in DNA: TGTGCCAGCAGTTTCCCCGTCGGGGGCGGTGAAAAACTGTTTTTT. Translation: CASSFPVGGGEKLFF. The chain joins TRBV12-3 or TRBV12-4 to TRBJ1-4, with a weak D call TRBD1 (6 bases). The V end lost 3 bases, the J end lost 7 bases, and 15 bases lay between the germline ends. The CDR3 covers 15 residues.

Concerning this clonotype: The junction departs from germline at one end; a sequencing error may be responsible. The V and J genes are TRBV10-3 and TRBJ2-3, with TRBD2 as a possible D gene (6 bases). The CDR3 is 14 residues long. The V gene's germline CDR1 is ENHRY and CDR2 SYGVKD. CDR3 DNA sequence: TGTGCCGTCAGTGATCCCGGGACTGCAGATACGCAGTATTTT. It translates to CAVSDPGTADTQYF.

The genes are TRBV5-1 and TRBJ1-2; D may be TRBD1 (6 bases). Trimming shortened V by 4 bases and J by 5 bases, and 24 bases separated the two germline ends. The CDR3 consists of 17 residues. In germline, CDR1 is SGHRS, CDR2 YFSETQ. The CDR3 sequence: CASSPAEGGRGSYGYTF. CDR3 in DNA: TGCGCCAGCAGCCCCGCGGAGGGGGGCAGGGGAAGTTATGGCTACACCTTC.

This clonotype was detected a few times. This chain links TRBV7-9 with TRBJ2-5, with D unresolved. The V end was cut by 7 bases, the J end by 2 bases, with 14 bases between. CDR3 size: 14 residues. Germline values: CDR1 SEHNR, CDR2 FQNEAQ (reference sequence). In DNA form, the CDR3 reads TGTGCCAGCATTGAGAGGAGCTATCAAGAGACCCAGTACTTC. Its translation: CASIERSYQETQYF.

This clonotype appeared a few times. The V call is TRBV12-3 or TRBV12-4, the J call TRBJ1-4; D is ambiguous. The CDR3 has 14 residues. Trimming left V 3 bases short and J 4 bases short, with 9 bases between. CDR3 amino acids: CASSLSVFNEKLFF. CDR3 nucleotide sequence: TGTGCCAGCAGTTTGTCAGTATTTAATGAAAAACTGTTTTTT.

This clonotype was counted between two and nine times. The chain has TRBV6-5 and TRBJ2-7, with D possibly being TRBD2 (6 bases). CDR3 length: 14 amino acids. The germline V gene has CDR1 MNHEY and CDR2 SVGAGI. V shed 5 bases and J shed 2 bases, with 13 bases lying between them. CDR3 in amino acids: CASSHTGTPYEQYF. CDR3 DNA sequence: TGTGCCAGCAGTCACACCGGGACTCCCTACGAGCAGTACTTC.

This clonotype was seen more than once but under ten times. This chain connects TRBV7-6 to TRBJ2-7, with D possibly being TRBD2 (6 bases). The DNA end lines up better with TRBJ2-4; the J call may be wrong. This CDR3 region has 17 residues. Germline V lookup: CDR1 SGHVS, CDR2 FNYEAQ. The CDR3 DNA reads as TGTGCCAGCTCGAGCGGGTTCGGGAGCGAGGTCAAAAACATTCAGTACTTC. Translated, it gives CASSSGFGSEVKNIQYF.

A few counts support this clonotype. The chain employs TRBV6-5 and TRBJ1-2; tentative D call: TRBD1 (5 bases). The germline gives CDR1 MNHEY, CDR2 SVGAGI. The CDR3 runs to 15 residues. V was pared by 2 bases and J by 2 bases, with 12 bases between. CDR3 nucleotides: TGTGCCAGCAGTTACGGAAAAAGGGGAAACTATGGCTACACCTTC. Its translation: CASSYGKRGNYGYTF.

This clonotype appeared a few times. The chain recombines TRBV12-3 or TRBV12-4 with TRBJ2-2; D perhaps matches TRBD1 (5 bases). V dropped 1 base and J dropped 0 bases, with 6 bases sitting between them. This CDR3 contains 15 residues. The chain's CDR3 is CASSLDRTNTGELFF. In DNA, the CDR3 is TGTGCCAGCAGTTTAGACAGGACGAACACCGGGGAGCTGTTTTTT.

Comment on this clonotype: This could be a read error, since a much larger clone is one nucleotide away. The chain couples TRBV7-2 to TRBJ1-2; no reliable D call. The CDR3 length is 13 residues. Trimming shortened V by 0 bases and J by 6 bases, and 8 bases separated the two germline ends. The germline V gene encodes CDR1 SGHTA and CDR2 FQGNSA. This CDR3 is CASSLAVGDGYTF. In DNA form, the CDR3 reads TGTGCCAGCAGCTTAGCGGTGGGAGATGGCTACACCTTC.

This chain links TRBV14 with TRBJ1-1; TRBD1 aligns across 7 bases. The junction had 5 bases not matched to a gene; V was cut back by 3 bases and J by 4 bases. Germline V gene sequence: CDR1 SGHDN, CDR2 FVKESK. The CDR3 runs 14 residues. CDR3 region: CASSHVPGGTEAFF. In DNA form, the CDR3 reads TGTGCCAGCAGCCATGTACCAGGGGGCACTGAAGCTTTCTTT.